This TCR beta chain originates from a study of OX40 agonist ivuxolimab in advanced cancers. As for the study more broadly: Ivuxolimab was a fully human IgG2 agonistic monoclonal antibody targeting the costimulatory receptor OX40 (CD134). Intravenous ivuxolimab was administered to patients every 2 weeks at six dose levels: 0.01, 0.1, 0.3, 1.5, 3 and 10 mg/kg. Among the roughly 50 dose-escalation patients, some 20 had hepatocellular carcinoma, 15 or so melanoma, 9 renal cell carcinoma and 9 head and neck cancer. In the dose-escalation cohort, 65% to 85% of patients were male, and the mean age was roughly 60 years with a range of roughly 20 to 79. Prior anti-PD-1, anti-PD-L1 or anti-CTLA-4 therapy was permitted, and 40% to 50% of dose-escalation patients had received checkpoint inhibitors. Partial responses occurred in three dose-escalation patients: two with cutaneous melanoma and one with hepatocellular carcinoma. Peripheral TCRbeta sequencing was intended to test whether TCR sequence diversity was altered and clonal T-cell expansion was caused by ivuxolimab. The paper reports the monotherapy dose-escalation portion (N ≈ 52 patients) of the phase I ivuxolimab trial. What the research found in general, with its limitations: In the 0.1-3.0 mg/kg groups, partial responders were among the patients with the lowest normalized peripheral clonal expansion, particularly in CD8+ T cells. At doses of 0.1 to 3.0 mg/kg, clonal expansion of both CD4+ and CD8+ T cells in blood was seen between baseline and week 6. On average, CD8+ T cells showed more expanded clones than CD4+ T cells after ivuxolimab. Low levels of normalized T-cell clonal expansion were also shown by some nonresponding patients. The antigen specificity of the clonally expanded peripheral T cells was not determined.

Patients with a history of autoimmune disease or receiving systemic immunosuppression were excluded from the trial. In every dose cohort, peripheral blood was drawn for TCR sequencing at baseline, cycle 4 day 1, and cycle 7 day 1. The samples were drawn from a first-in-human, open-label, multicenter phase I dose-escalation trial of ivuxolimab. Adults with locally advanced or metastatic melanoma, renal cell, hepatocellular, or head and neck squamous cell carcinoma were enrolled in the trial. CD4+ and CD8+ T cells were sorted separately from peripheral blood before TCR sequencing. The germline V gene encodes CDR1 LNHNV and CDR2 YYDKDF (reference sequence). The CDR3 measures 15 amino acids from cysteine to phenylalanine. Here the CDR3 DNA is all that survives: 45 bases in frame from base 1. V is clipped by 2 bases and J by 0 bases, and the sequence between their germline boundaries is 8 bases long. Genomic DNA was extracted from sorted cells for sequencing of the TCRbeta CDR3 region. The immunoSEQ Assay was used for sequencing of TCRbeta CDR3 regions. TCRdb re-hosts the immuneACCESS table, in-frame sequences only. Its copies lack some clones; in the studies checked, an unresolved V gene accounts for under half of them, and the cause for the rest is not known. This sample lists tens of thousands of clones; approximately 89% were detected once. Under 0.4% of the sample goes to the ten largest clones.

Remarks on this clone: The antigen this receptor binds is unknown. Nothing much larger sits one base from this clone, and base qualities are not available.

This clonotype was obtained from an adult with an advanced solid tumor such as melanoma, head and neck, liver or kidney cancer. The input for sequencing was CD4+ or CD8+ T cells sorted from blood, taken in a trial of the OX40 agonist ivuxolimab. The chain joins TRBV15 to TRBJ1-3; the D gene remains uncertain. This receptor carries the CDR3 CATSRPQTSGNTIYF. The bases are TGTGCCACCAGCAGACCGCAGACCTCTGGAAACACCATATATTTT.